The clone carrying this T cell receptor (beta chain) was seen only a few times. Measured with immunoSEQ multiplex PCR; TCRdb has only the in-frame clones, and not every one. The sample lists some 15,000 clones, 70% to 80% occurring once. The data are from a study of tumour-infiltrating T cells in Burkitt lymphoma. CDR3 length equals 14 residues. Germline V lookup: CDR1 KGHSH, CDR2 LQKENI. J gave up 4 bases and V 5 bases, and 4 bases lay outside the gene matches. The V and J genes are TRBV18 and TRBJ1-2, with 10 positions matching TRBD1. This receptor was taken from a human donor with diffuse large B-cell lymphoma. The sequencing input was tumor tissue. CDR3 sequence (DNA): TGTGCCAGCTCAGGGGACAGGGGTATCTATGGCTACACCTTC. It yields the protein CASSGDRGIYGYTF.